The rows below give T cell receptor beta chains drawn from one sample of a study of long-term antiretroviral therapy in people with HIV. Repertoires were generated with immunoSEQ multiplex PCR, while TCRdb's copy carries only in-frame clones and drops some. The table lists around 12,000 clones, about 87% of them singletons, with 22% in the top ten. Material: unsorted PBMCs, obtained 2.1 years after starting antiretroviral therapy. The receptor source for this set is a woman aged 35 to 49 with HIV. Both conserved end residues are part of each CDR3. D genes are given only for firm matches. The size field is filled for only some rows; it gives once, few, many or a size class.

>-|TRBD2|TRBV9|TRBJ2-1
CASSDSGGAEYEQFF
TGTGCCAGCAGCGATAGCGGGGGGGCCGAGTATGAGCAGTTCTTC
>-|-|TRBV19|TRBJ1-2
CASSIDFRDFGYTF
TGTGCCAGTAGTATAGATTTCAGGGATTTTGGCTACACCTTC
>-|-|TRBV25-1|TRBJ1-1
CASSEGFSLNTEAFF
TGTGCCAGCAGTGAAGGGTTTTCACTGAACACTGAAGCTTTCTTT
>-|-|TRBV6-5|TRBJ1-1
CASSYAMGTEAFF
TGTGCCAGCAGTTATGCCATGGGCACTGAAGCTTTCTTT
>-|TRBD1|TRBV30|TRBJ1-4
CAWSVGGTGMEKLFF
TGTGCCTGGAGTGTGGGAGGGACAGGGATGGAAAAACTGTTTTTT
>-|TRBD1|TRBV9|TRBJ1-5
CASSVQGDQPQHF
TGTGCCAGCAGCGTACAGGGGGATCAGCCCCAGCATTTT
>-|TRBD1|TRBV6-5|TRBJ1-2
CASSYVRTGGNYGYTF
TGTGCCAGCAGTTACGTAAGGACAGGGGGTAACTATGGCTACACCTTC
>-|-|TRBV30|TRBJ1-3
CACFSHIGNTIYF
TGTGCCTGTTTCAGTCACATCGGAAACACCATATATTTT
>-|-|TRBV5-8|TRBJ2-3
CASSLGLRAGPDTQYF
TGTGCCAGCAGCTTGGGACTCAGGGCAGGGCCAGATACGCAGTATTTT
>-|TRBD1|TRBV5-6|TRBJ1-1
CASSNWDRENTEAFF
TGTGCCAGCAGCAATTGGGACAGAGAGAACACTGAAGCTTTCTTT
>-|TRBD1|TRBV6-5|TRBJ1-2
CASGGQGAFGYTF
TGTGCCAGCGGCGGACAGGGGGCCTTTGGCTACACCTTC
>-|-|TRBV30|TRBJ2-5
CAWSVTGVETQYF
TGTGCCTGGAGTGTAACTGGGGTAGAGACCCAGTACTTC
>few|-|TRBV5-1|TRBJ2-2
CASSLDREDGELFF
TGCGCCAGCAGCCTCGACAGGGAGGACGGGGAGCTGTTTTTT
>-|-|TRBV4-1|TRBJ1-2
CASSQDGYYGYTF
TGCGCCAGCAGCCAAGATGGGTACTATGGCTACACCTTC
>-|TRBD1|TRBV18|TRBJ1-1
CASSPTFPGGQGATEAFF
TGTGCCAGCTCACCCACTTTCCCCGGAGGGCAGGGGGCCACTGAAGCTTTCTTT